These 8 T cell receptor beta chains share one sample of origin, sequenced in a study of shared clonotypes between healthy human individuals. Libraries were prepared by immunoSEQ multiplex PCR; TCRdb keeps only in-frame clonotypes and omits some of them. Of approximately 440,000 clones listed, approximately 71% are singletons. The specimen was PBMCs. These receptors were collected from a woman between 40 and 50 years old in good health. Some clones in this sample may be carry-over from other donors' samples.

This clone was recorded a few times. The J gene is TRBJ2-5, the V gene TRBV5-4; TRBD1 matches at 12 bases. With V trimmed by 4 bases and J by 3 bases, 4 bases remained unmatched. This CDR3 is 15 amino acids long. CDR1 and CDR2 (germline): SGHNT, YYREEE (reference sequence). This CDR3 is CASSRGTGGEETQYF. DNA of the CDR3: TGTGCCAGCAGCCGGGGGACAGGGGGCGAAGAGACCCAGTACTTC.

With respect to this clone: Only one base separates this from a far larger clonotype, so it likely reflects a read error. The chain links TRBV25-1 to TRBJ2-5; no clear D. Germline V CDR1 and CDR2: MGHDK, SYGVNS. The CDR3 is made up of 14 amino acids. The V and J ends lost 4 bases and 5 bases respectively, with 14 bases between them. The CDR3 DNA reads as TGTGCCAGCAGTGGTTTTAGGTCCGAGGAGACCCAGTACTTC. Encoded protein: CASSGFRSEETQYF.

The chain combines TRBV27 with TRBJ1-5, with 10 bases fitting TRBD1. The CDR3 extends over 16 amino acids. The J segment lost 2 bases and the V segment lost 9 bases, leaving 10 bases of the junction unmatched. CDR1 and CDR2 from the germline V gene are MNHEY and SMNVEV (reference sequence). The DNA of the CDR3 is TGTGCCAGTTGGGGGACGGGGACAGGGGGCAATCAGCCCCAGCATTTT. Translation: CASWGTGTGGNQPQHF.

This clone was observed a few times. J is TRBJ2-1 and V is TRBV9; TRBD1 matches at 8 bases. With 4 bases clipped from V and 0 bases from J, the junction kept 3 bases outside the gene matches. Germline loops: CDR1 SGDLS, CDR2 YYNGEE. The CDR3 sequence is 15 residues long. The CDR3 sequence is CASSPDRGSYNEQFF. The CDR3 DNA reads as TGTGCCAGCAGCCCAGACAGGGGCTCCTACAATGAGCAGTTCTTC.

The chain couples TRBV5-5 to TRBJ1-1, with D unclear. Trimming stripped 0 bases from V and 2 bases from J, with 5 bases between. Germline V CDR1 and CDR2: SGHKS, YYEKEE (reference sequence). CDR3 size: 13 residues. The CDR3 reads CASSLVVNTEAFF. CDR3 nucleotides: TGTGCCAGCAGCTTGGTAGTTAACACTGAAGCTTTCTTT. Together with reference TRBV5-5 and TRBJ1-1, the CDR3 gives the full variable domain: DAGVTQSPTHLIKTRGQQVTLRCSPISGHKSVSWYQQVLGQGPQFIFQYYEKEERGRGNFPDRFSARQFPNYSSELNVNALLLGDSALYLCASSLVVNTEAFFGQGTRLTVV.

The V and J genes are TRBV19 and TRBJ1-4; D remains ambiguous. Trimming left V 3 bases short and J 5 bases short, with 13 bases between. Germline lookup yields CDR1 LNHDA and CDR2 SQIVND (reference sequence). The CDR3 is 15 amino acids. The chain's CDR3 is CASSMGRQLNEKLFF. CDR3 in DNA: TGTGCCAGTAGTATGGGAAGGCAGCTAAATGAAAAACTGTTTTTT.

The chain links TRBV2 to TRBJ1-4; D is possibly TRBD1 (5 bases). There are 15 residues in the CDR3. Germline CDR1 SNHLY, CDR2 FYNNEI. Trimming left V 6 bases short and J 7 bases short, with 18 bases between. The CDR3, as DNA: TGTGCCAGCAGCCCAGTACGGGGGAGCGGTGAAAAACTGTTTTTT. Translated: CASSPVRGSGEKLFF.

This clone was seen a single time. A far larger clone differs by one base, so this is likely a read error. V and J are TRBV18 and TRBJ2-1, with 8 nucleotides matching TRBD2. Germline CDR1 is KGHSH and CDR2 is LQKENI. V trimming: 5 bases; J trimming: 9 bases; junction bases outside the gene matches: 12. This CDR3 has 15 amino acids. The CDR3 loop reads CASSTSSGLVGEQFF. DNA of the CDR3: TGTGCCAGCTCAACATCTAGCGGGCTGGTGGGTGAGCAGTTCTTC.